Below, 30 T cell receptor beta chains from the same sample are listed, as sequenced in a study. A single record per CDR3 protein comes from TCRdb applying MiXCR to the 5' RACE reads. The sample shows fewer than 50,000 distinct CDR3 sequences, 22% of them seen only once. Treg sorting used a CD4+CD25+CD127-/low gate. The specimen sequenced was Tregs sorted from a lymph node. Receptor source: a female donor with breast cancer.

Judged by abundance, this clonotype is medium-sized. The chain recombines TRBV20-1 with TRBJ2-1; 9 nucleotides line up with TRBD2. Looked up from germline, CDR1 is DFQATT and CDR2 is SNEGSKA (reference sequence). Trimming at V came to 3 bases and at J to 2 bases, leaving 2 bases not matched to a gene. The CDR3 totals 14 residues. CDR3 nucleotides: TGCAGTGCTAGGACTAGCGGAACCTACAATGAGCAGTTCTTC. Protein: CSARTSGTYNEQFF.

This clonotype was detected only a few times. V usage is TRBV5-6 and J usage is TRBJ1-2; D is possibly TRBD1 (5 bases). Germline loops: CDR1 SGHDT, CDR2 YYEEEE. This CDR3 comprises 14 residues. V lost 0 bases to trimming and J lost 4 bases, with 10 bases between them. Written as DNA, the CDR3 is TGTGCCAGCAGCTTGGAAGGGGTCGGCTATGGCTACACCTTC. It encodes CASSLEGVGYGYTF.

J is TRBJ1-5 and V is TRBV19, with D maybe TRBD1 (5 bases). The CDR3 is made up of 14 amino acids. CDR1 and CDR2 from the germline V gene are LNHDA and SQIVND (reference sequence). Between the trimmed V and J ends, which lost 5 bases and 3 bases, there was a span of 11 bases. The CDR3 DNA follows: TGTGCCAGTAGTCCGAGACAGAACAATCAGCCCCAGCATTTT. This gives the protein CASSPRQNNQPQHF.

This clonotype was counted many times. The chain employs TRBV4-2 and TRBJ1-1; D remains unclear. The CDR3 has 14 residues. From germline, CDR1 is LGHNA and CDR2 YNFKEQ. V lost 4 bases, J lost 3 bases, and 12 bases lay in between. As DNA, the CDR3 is TGTGCCAGCAGCCGATCCGGTGGGGACACTGAAGCTTTCTTT. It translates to CASSRSGGDTEAFF.

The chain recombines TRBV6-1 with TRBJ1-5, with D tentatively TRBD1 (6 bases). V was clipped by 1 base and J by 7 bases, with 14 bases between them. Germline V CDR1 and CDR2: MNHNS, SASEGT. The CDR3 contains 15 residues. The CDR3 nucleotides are TGTGCCAGCAGTGAAGTTTGGGGGGCCGGGCAGCCCCAGCATTTT. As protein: CASSEVWGAGQPQHF.

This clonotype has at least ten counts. The CDR3 is CASSPGLQMHEQYF. The DNA of the CDR3 is TGTGCCAGCAGTCCGGGACTTCAAATGCACGAGCAGTACTTC. The genes are TRBV12-3 or TRBV12-4 and TRBJ2-7, with TRBD2 as a possible D gene (6 bases). The CDR3 has 14 residues. V was pared by 5 bases and J by 5 bases, with 16 bases between.

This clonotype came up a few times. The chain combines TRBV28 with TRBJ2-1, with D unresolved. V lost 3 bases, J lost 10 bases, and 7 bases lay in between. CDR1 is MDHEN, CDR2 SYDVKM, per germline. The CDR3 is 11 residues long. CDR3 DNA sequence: TGTGCCAGCAGTTTGAGCATAGAGCAGTTCTTC. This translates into CASSLSIEQFF.

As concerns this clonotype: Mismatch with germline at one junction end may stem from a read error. The CDR3 nucleotides read TGTGCCAGCTGCGAAGAAACAAACACAGATACGCAGGAGTTT. It codes for CASCEETNTDTQEF. The chain is built from TRBV12-3 or TRBV12-4 and TRBJ2-3, with unresolved D. The CDR3 sequence is 14 residues long.

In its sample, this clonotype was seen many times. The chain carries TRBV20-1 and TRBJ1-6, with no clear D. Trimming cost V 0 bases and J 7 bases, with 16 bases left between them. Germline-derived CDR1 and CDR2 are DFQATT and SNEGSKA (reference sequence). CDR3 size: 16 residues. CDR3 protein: CSAREAYNRMNSPLHF. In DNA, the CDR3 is TGCAGTGCTAGAGAAGCTTACAACCGGATGAATTCACCCCTCCACTTT.

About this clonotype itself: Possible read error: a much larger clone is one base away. For the CDR3, the DNA is TGTGCCAACAGAGAGGCCGGGGAGCTGTTTTTT. Protein product: CANREAGELFF. V is TRBV7-9 and J is TRBJ2-2; D uncertain. The CDR3 sequence is 11 residues long. Trimming removed 10 bases from V and 6 bases from J, with 9 bases in between. The germline gives CDR1 SEHNR, CDR2 FQNEAQ (reference sequence).

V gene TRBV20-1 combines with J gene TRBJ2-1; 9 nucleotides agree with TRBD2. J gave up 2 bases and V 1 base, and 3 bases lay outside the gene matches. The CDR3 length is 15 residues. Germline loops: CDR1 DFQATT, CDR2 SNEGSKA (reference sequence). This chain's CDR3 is CSARAVAGAYNEQFF. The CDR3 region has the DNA TGCAGTGCTAGAGCTGTAGCGGGGGCCTACAATGAGCAGTTCTTC.

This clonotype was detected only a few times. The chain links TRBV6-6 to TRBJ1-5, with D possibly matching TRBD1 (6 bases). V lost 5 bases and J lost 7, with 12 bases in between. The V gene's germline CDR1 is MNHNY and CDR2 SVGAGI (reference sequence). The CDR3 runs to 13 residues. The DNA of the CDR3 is TGTGCCAGCAGTGTACAGGGTGGGCAGCCCCAGCATTTT. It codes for CASSVQGGQPQHF.

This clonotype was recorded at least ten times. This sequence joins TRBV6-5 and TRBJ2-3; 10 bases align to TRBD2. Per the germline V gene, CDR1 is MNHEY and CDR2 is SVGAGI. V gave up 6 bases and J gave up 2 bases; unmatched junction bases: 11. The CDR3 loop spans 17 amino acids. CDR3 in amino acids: CASSPTSGMVSTDTQYF. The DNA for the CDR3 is TGTGCCAGCAGCCCCACTAGCGGGATGGTCTCCACAGATACGCAGTATTTT.

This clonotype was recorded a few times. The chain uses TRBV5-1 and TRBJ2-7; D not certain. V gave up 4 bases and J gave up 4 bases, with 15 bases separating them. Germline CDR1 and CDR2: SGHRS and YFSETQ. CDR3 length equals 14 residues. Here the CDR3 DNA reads TGCGCCAGCAGCCGCGAATTCGACATGTACGAGCAGTACTTC. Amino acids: CASSREFDMYEQYF.

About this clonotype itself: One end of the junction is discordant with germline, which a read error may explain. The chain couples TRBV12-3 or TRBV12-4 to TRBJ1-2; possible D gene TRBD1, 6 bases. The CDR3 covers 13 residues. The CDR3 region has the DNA TGTGCCGGCAGTTTCAGGGGAGGCTATGGCTACACCTTC. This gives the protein CAGSFRGGYGYTF.

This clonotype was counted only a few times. For the CDR3, the DNA is TGTGCCAGCAGCGTAGAGGAGGCCCGAGAGACCCAGTACTTC. Translated, it gives CASSVEEARETQYF. The genes are TRBV9 and TRBJ2-5; a weak D match, TRBD2 (5 bases). The V end lost 0 bases, the J end lost 4 bases, and 10 bases lay between the germline ends. Germline CDR1 and CDR2: SGDLS and YYNGEE. This CDR3 is built from 14 residues.

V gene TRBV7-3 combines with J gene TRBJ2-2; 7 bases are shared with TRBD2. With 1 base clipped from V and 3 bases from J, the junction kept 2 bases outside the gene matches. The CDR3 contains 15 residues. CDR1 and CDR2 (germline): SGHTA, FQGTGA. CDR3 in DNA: TGTGCCAGCAGCTTAATGGCGGGGGACACCGGGGAGCTGTTTTTT. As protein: CASSLMAGDTGELFF.

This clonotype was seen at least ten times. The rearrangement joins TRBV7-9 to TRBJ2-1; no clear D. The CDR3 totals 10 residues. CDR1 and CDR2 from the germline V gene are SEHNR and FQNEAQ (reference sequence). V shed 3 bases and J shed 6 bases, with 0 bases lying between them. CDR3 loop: CASSFNEQFF. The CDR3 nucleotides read TGTGCCAGCAGCTTCAATGAGCAGTTCTTC.

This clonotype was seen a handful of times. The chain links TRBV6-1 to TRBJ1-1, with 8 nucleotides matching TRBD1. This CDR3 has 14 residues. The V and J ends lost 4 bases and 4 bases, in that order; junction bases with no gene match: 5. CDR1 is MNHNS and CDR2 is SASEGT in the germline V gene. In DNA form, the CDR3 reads TGTGCCAGCAGTGGACGGACAGGGCCCACTGAAGCTTTCTTT. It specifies CASSGRTGPTEAFF.

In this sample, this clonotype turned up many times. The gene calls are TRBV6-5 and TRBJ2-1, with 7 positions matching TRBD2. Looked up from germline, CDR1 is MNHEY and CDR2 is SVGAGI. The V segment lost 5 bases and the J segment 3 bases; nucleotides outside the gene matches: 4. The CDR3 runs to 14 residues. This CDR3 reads CASSPSGVYNEQFF. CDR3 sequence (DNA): TGTGCCAGCAGTCCTAGCGGAGTCTACAATGAGCAGTTCTTC.

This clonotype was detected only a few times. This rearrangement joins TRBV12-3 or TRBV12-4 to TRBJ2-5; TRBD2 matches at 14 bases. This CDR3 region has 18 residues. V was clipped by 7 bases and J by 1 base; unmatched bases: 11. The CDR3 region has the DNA TGTGCCAGCACCTATCTGGGACTAGCGGGAGCGTCCCAAGAGACCCAGTACTTC. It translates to CASTYLGLAGASQETQYF.

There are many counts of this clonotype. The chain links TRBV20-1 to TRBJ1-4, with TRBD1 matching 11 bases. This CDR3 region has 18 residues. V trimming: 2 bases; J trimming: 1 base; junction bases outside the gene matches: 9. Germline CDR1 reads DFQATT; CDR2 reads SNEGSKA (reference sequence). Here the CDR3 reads CSARPSGQGGITNEKLFF. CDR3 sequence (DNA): TGCAGTGCTAGACCTTCGGGACAGGGGGGAATAACTAATGAAAAACTGTTTTTT.

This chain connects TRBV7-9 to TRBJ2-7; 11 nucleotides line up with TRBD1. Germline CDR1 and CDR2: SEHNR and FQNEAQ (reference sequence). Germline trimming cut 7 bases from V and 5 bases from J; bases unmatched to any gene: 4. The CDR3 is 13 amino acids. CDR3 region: CASTRTGGHEQYF. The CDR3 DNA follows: TGTGCCAGCACCCGGACAGGGGGCCACGAGCAGTACTTC. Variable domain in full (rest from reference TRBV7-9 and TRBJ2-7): DTGVSQNPRHKITKRGQNVTFRCDPISEHNRLYWYRQTLGQGPEFLTYFQNEAQLEKSRLLSDRFSAERPKGSFSTLEIQRTEQGDSAMYLCASTRTGGHEQYFGPGTRLTVT.

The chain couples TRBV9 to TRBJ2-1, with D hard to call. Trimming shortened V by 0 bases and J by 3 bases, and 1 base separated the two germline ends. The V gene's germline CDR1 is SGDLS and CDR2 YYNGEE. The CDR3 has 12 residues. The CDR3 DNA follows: TGTGCCAGCAGCGTAGGCTACAATGAGCAGTTCTTC. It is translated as CASSVGYNEQFF.

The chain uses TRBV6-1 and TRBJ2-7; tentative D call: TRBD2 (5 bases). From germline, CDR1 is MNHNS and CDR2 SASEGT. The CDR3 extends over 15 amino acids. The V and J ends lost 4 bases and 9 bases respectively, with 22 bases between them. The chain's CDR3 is CASSGVGNPPDGQYF. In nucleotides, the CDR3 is TGTGCCAGCAGTGGGGTCGGGAACCCGCCTGACGGGCAGTACTTC.

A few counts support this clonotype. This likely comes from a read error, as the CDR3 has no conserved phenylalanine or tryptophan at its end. The CDR3 nucleotides are TGCGCCAGCAGCCATATAGGGTGGGGGAACACTGAAGCTTTCTCT. Translated: CASSHIGWGNTEAFS. V gene TRBV4-1 combines with J gene TRBJ1-1; D unclear. The CDR3 covers 15 residues. V was cut by 3 bases and J by 1 base, with 12 bases left in between. Germline CDR1 reads MGHRA; CDR2 reads YSYEKL.

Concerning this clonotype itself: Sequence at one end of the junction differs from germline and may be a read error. The CDR3 bases are TGCGCCGGCAGCCAAGTGTCCAGGGGGAGGTACGAGCAGTACTTC. Amino acids: CAGSQVSRGRYEQYF. The chain couples TRBV4-1 to TRBJ2-7; D possibly corresponds to TRBD1 (7 bases). There are 15 residues in the CDR3. In germline, CDR1 is MGHRA, CDR2 YSYEKL.

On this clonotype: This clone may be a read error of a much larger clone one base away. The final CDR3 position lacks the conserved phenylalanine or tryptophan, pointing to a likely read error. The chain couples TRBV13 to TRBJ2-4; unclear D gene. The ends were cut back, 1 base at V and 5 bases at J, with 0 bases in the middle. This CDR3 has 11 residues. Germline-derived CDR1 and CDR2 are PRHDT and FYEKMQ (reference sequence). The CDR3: CASSLENIQYL. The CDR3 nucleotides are TGTGCCAGCAGCTTAGAAAACATTCAGTACCTC.

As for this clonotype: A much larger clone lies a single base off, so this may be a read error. The CDR3 spells CASSPGGGKGYTF. DNA of the CDR3: TGTGCCAGCAGCCCCGGCGGAGGGAAAGGCTACACCTTC. The chain is built from TRBV9 and TRBJ1-2; unclear D gene. CDR3 length: 13 residues. Germline V gene sequence: CDR1 SGDLS, CDR2 YYNGEE. Trimming took 4 bases from V and 8 from J, leaving 15 bases between them.

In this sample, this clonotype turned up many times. The CDR3 nucleotides read TGCGCCAGCAGCCAAGGTAGGGCTGGGGCCAACGTCCTGACTTTC. Its protein is CASSQGRAGANVLTF. V and J are TRBV4-1 and TRBJ2-6; D is ambiguous. CDR1 MGHRA and CDR2 YSYEKL come from the germline V gene. Trimming shortened V by 1 base and J by 2 bases, and 6 bases separated the two germline ends. This CDR3 is 15 amino acids long.